The 3 T cell receptor beta chains in this list originate from one sample, sequenced in a study of cytomegalovirus exposure and HLA in healthy donors. The PCR contained 60 Vbeta and 13 Jbeta primers. Clones were sequenced by immunoSEQ multiplex PCR, and TCRdb holds only the in-frame ones, with some missing. Found here are 150,000 to 200,000 clones, 75% to 85% of them singletons; the top ten hold around 2.1%. The sequenced sample consisted of PBMCs. These receptors were obtained from a woman aged 18-30 years in good health and CMV-seropositive.

CDR3 amino acids: CASSKAGTGGAYWNTGELFF. The DNA for the CDR3 is TGCGCCAGCAGCAAAGCCGGGACAGGGGGCGCCTACTGGAACACCGGGGAGCTGTTTTTT. V usage is TRBV5-1 and J usage is TRBJ2-2, with 12 bases fitting TRBD1. The CDR3 has 20 residues. Germline CDR1 is SGHRS and CDR2 is YFSETQ. V was clipped by 4 bases and J by 1 base; unmatched bases: 14.

The chain couples TRBV19 to TRBJ1-1; D remains ambiguous. V dropped 0 bases and J dropped 1 base, with 9 bases sitting between them. CDR1 and CDR2 from the germline V gene are LNHDA and SQIVND (reference sequence). The CDR3 loop spans 15 amino acids. CDR3 nucleotides: TGTGCCAGTAGTATAGATATACCCAGGAACACTGAAGCTTTCTTT. Translated, it gives CASSIDIPRNTEAFF.

V gene TRBV5-6 combines with J gene TRBJ2-1; D not certain. Germline CDR1 and CDR2: SGHDT and YYEEEE. The CDR3 covers 15 residues. The V end lost 6 bases, the J end lost 4 bases, and 17 bases lay between the germline ends. Here the CDR3 DNA reads TGTGCCAGCACCGGAGTTCGTGTGGTTTACAATGAGCAGTTCTTC. Translated: CASTGVRVVYNEQFF.